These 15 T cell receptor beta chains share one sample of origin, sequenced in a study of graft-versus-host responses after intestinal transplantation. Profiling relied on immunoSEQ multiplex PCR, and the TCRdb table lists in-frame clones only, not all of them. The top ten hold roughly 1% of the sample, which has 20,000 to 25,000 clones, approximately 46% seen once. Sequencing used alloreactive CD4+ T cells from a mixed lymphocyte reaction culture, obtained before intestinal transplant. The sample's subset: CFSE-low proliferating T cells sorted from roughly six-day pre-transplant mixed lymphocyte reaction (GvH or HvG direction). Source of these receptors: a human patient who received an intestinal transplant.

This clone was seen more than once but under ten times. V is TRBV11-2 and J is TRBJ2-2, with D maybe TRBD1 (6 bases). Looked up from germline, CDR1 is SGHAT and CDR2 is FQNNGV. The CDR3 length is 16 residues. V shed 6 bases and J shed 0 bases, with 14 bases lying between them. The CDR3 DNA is TGTGCCAGCAGGTCTCTGGGGGCCGCGAACACCGGGGAGCTGTTTTTT. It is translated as CASRSLGAANTGELFF.

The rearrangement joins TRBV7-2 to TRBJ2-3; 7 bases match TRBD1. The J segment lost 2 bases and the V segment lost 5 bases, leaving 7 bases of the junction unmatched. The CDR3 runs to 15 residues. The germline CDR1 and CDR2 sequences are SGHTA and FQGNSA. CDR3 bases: TGTGCCAGCAGCCCCCGACAGGGACCCACAGATACGCAGTATTTT. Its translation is CASSPRQGPTDTQYF. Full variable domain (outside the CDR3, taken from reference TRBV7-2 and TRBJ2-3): GAGVSQSPSNKVTEKGKDVELRCDPISGHTALYWYRQSLGQGLEFLIYFQGNSAPDKSGLPSDRFSAERTGGSVSTLTIQRTQQEDSAVYLCASSPRQGPTDTQYFGPGTRLTVL.

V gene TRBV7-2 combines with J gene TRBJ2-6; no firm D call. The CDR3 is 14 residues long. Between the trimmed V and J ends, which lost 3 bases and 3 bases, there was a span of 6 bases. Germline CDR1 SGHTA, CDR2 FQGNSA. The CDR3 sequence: CASSFPVGANVLTF. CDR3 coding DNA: TGTGCCAGCAGCTTCCCTGTTGGGGCCAACGTCCTGACTTTC.

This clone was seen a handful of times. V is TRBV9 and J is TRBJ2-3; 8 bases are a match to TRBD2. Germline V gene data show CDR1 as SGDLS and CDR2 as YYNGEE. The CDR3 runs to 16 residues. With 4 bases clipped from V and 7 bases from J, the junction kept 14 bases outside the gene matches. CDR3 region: CASSTLQERGYNTQYF. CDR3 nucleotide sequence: TGTGCCAGCAGCACCCTACAGGAGCGGGGGTACAATACGCAGTATTTT.

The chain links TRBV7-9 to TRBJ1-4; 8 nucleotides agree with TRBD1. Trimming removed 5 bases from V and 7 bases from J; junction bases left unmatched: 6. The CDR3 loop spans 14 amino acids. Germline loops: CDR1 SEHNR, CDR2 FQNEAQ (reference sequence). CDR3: CASSSLGTGEKLFF. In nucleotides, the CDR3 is TGTGCCAGCAGCAGCTTAGGGACAGGTGAAAAACTGTTTTTT.

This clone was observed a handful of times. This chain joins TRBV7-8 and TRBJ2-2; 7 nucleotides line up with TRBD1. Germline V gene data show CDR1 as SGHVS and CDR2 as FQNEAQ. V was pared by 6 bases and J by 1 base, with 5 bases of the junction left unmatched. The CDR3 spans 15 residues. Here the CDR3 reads CASRAGTVNTGELFF. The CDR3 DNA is TGTGCCAGCAGAGCCGGGACAGTGAACACCGGGGAGCTGTTTTTT.

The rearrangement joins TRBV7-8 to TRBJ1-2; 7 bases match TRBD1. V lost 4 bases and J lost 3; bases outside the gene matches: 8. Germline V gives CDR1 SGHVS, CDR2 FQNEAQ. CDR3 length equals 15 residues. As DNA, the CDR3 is TGTGCCAGCAGCTCCCGACAGGGAGTCCACTATGGCTACACCTTC. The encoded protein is CASSSRQGVHYGYTF.

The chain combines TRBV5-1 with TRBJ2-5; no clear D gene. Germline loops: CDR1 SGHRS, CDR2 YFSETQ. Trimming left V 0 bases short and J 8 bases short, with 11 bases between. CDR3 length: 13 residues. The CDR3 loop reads CASSLEGVVTQYF. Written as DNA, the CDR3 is TGCGCCAGCAGCTTGGAAGGAGTAGTCACCCAGTACTTC.

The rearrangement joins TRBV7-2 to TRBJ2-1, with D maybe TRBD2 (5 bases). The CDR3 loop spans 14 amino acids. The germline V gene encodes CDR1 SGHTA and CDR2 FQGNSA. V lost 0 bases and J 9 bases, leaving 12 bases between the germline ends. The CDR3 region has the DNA TGTGCCAGCAGCTTAGCCGTTATTGCGGGTGAGCAGTTCTTC. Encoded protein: CASSLAVIAGEQFF.

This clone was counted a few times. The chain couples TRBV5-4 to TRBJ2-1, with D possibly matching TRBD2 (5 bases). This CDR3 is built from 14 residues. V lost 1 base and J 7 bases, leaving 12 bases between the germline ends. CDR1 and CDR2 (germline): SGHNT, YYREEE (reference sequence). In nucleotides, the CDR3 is TGTGCCAGCAGCTTGCAGGTGGGCGGGAATGAGCAGTTCTTC. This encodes CASSLQVGGNEQFF.

The DNA for the CDR3 is TGTGCCAGCAGCGTAGATTGGGACAGGGTGAACACCGGGGAGCTGTTTTTT. Translation: CASSVDWDRVNTGELFF. The V and J genes are TRBV9 and TRBJ2-2, with TRBD1 matching over 9 bases. Germline lookup yields CDR1 SGDLS and CDR2 YYNGEE. CDR3 length equals 17 residues. Trimming took 0 bases from V and 1 from J; bases not matched to a gene: 4.

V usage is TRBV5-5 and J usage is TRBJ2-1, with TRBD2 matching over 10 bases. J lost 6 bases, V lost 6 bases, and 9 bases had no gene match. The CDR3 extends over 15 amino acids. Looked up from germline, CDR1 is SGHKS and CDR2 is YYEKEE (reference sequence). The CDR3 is CASNVLAGSANEQFF. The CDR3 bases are TGTGCCAGCAACGTACTAGCGGGGTCTGCCAATGAGCAGTTCTTC.

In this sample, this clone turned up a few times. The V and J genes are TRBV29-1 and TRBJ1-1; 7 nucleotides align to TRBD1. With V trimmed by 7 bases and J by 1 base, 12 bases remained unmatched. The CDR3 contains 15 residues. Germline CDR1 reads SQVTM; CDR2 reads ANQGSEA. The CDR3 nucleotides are TGCAGCGCAACTAGAACAGGGGTGAAGAACACTGAAGCTTTCTTT. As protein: CSATRTGVKNTEAFF.

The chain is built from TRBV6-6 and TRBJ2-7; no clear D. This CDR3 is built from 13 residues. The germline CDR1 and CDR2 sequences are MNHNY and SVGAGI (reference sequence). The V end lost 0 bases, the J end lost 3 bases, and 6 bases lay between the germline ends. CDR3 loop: CASSYSGSYEQYF. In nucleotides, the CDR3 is TGTGCCAGCAGTTACTCGGGCAGCTACGAGCAGTACTTC.

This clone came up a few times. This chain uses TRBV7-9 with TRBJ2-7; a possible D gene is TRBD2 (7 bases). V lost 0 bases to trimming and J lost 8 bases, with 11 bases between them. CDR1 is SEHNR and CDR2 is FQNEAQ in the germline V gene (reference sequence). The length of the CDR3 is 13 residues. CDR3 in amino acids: CASSLAGGAQQYF. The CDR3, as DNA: TGTGCCAGCAGCTTAGCGGGGGGGGCACAGCAGTACTTC.